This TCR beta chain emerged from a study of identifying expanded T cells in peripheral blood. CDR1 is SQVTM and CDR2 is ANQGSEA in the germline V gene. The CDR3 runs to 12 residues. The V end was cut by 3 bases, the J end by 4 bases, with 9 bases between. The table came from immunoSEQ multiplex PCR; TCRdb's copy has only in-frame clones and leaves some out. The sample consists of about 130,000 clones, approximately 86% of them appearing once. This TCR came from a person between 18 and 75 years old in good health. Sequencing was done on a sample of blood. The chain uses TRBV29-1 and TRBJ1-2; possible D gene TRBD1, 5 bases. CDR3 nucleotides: TGCAGCGTTGATGGGGGGAGCTATGGCTACACCTTC. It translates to CSVDGGSYGYTF.